Listed below are T cell receptor beta chains from one sample, sequenced in a study of immune heterogeneity within non-small cell lung tumors. Each CDR3 protein gets one entry after TCRdb re-called the multiplex PCR reads with MiXCR. This table holds roughly 23,000 distinct CDR3 sequences, around 26% found once. The sequencing sample was made of lung tumor tissue. The receptors here all came from a man aged 35 to 55 with non-small cell lung cancer. Both conserved end residues are part of each CDR3. The D gene is left open where the match is weak. A row's size may be missing; if present it is once, few, many or a size class.

CDR3aa	CDR3nt	v_gene	j_gene	abundance	d_gene
CASSATSGYTDTQYF	TGTGCCAGCAGCGCAACTAGCGGCTACACAGATACGCAGTATTTT	TRBV9	TRBJ2-3	-	TRBD2
CASRRGAMNTEAFF	TGTGCCAGCAGAAGGGGGGCCATGAACACTGAAGCTTTCTTT	TRBV13	TRBJ1-1	medium-sized	-
CASSPEGNSLAKNIQYF	TGTGCCAGTAGCCCCGAGGGGAATTCTCTAGCCAAAAACATTCAGTACTTC	TRBV19	TRBJ2-4	-	-
CSASSPGLAGGYQETQYF	TGCAGTGCTAGTAGCCCGGGACTAGCGGGAGGGTACCAAGAGACCCAGTACTTC	TRBV20-1	TRBJ2-5	-	TRBD2
CASSSPSVSTDTQYF	TGTGCCAGCAGTTCCCCTAGCGTAAGCACAGATACGCAGTATTTT	TRBV27	TRBJ2-3	many	-
CASSSLSYNEQFF	TGCGCCAGCAGCTCCTTATCGTACAATGAGCAGTTCTTC	TRBV5-1	TRBJ2-1	medium-sized	-
CASSPAGAGNQPQHF	TGTGCCAGCAGCCCAGCAGGGGCGGGGAATCAGCCCCAGCATTTT	TRBV4-2	TRBJ1-5	few	-
CASSQSGGATYNEQFF	TGCGCCAGCAGCCAAAGTGGGGGGGCCACCTACAATGAGCAGTTCTTC	TRBV4-1	TRBJ2-1	-	-
CARSVEGAGGRNEQFF	TGTGCCAGAAGCGTGGAGGGAGCGGGAGGTAGGAATGAGCAGTTCTTC	TRBV9	TRBJ2-1	-	TRBD2
CASSMARLAGEQFF	TGCGCCAGCAGCATGGCCCGCTTAGCGGGAGAGCAGTTCTTC	TRBV4-3	TRBJ2-1	-	TRBD2
CASSIVLDRAGSPKGYLYEQYF	TGTGCCAGTAGTATAGTCTTGGACAGGGCCGGTAGCCCGAAGGGGTACCTCTACGAGCAGTACTTC	TRBV19	TRBJ2-7	many	TRBD1
CASNTGSGELFF	TGTGCCAGCAATACAGGGTCCGGGGAGCTGTTTTTT	TRBV6-1	TRBJ2-2	-	-
CASSPLSTDTQYF	TGCGCCAGCAGCCCCCTTAGCACAGATACGCAGTATTTT	TRBV5-1	TRBJ2-3	few	-
CASSQDLGGKATEAFF	TGCGCCAGCAGCCAAGATTTGGGGGGGAAGGCCACTGAAGCTTTCTTT	TRBV4-3	TRBJ1-1	-	-
CASSQEPLAGYNEQFF	TGCGCCAGCAGCCAAGAGCCACTAGCGGGCTACAATGAGCAGTTCTTC	TRBV4-3	TRBJ2-1	many	TRBD2
CASSLDRTGEVAGEQFF	TGCGCCAGCAGCTTGGATCGGACAGGAGAAGTAGCAGGAGAGCAGTTCTTC	TRBV5-1	TRBJ2-1	-	TRBD1
CATSDSLHPGLIALRATQYF	TGTGCCACCAGTGACTCCCTCCACCCGGGACTAATCGCCCTGCGGGCTACGCAGTATTTT	TRBV24-1	TRBJ2-3	many	TRBD2